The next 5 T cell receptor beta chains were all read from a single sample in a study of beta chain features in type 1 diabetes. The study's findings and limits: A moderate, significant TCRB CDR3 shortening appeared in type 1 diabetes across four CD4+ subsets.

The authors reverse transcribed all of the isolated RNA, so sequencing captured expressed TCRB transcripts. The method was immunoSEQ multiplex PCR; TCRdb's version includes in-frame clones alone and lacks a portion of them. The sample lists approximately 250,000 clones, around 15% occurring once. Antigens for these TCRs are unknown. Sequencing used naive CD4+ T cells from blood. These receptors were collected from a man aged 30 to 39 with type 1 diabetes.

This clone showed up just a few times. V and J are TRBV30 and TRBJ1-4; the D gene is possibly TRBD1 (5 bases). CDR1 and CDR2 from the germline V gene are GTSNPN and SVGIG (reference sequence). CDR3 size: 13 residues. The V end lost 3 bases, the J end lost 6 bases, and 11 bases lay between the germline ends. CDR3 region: CAWRRGVHEKLFF. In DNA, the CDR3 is TGTGCCTGGAGGAGGGGAGTTCATGAAAAACTGTTTTTT.

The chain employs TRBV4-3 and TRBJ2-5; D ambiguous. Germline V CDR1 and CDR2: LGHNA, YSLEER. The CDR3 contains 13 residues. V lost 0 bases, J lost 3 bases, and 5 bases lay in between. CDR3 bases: TGCGCCAGCAGCCAAGAATGGAAAGAGACCCAGTACTTC. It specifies CASSQEWKETQYF.

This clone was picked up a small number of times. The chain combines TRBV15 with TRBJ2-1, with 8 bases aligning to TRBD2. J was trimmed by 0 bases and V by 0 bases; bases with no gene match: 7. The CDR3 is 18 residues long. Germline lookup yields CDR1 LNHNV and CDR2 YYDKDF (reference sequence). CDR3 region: CATSRDLGREVSYNEQFF. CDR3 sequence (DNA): TGTGCCACCAGCAGAGATCTGGGGCGGGAGGTCTCCTACAATGAGCAGTTCTTC.

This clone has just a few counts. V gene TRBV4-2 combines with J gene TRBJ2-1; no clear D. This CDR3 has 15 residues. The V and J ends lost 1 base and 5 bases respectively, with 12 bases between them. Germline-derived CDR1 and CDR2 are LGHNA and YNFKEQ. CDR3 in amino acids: CASSQAVGYNNEQFF. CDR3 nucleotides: TGTGCCAGCAGCCAAGCTGTCGGGTATAACAATGAGCAGTTCTTC.

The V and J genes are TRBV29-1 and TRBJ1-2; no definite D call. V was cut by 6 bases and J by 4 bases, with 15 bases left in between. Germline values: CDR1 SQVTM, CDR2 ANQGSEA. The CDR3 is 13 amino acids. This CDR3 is CSVRYLLSYGYTF. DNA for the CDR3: TGCAGCGTCCGATATCTTCTTAGCTATGGCTACACCTTC.